The clone carrying this T cell receptor beta chain has just one count. Its target is unknown. Profiled with immunoSEQ multiplex PCR; TCRdb holds only in-frame clones, not every one. The data show over 9,000 clones, approximately 87% seen once. This specimen comes from a study of graft-versus-host responses after intestinal transplantation. On the study more broadly: Each of the recipients got a multivisceral, liver-intestinal, or isolated intestinal transplant. Every recipient underwent anti-thymocyte globulin induction, then tacrolimus and steroids for approximately three years. Overall study findings and caveats: Some patients had graft-donor T cell macrochimerism, and their allografts showed high graft-versus-host to host-versus-graft clonal ratios. Recipient marrow contained GvH clones, some of which appeared first in ileum or blood.

Specimen: PBMCs, collected 242 days after intestinal transplant. The source of this sequence is a human patient who received an intestinal transplant, so some T cells may come from the graft donor.

CDR3 protein: CASSLTTSGYTDTQYF. DNA of the CDR3: TGTGCCAGCAGTTTAACGACTAGCGGGTACACAGATACGCAGTATTTT. The rearrangement uses TRBV28 and TRBJ2-3, with 10 bases matching TRBD2. The V gene end was trimmed by 2 bases and the J gene end by 2 bases; junction bases not matched to a gene: 4. The germline CDR1 and CDR2 sequences are MDHEN and SYDVKM. CDR3 size: 16 residues. The entire variable domain, with the rest obtained from reference TRBV28 and TRBJ2-3, is as follows: DVKVTQSSRYLVKRTGEKVFLECVQDMDHENMFWYRQDPGLGLRLIYFSYDVKMKEKGDIPEGYSVSREKKERFSLILESASTNQTSMYLCASSLTTSGYTDTQYFGPGTRLTVL.